A selection of T cell receptor beta chains follows, all from one sample in a study of a mutant IDH1 vaccine in newly diagnosed glioma. Assay: immunoSEQ multiplex PCR; the TCRdb copy retains only in-frame clones and omits some. This table holds over 45,000 clones, about three quarters found once. These receptors' targets are unknown. The sample in question was PBMCs, obtained from a glioma patient whose treatment included an IDH1 peptide vaccine. The receptors were gathered from a man aged 40-49 years with glioma. Both conserved end residues are part of each CDR3. Fields, in order: clone size, V gene, D gene, CDR3 protein. D genes are given only for firm matches. Clone size is given for some rows only: seen once, a few or many times, or a class if the clone is expanded.

. | TRBV11-2 | TRBD2 | CASSHGLAGGDTQYF
. | TRBV11-3 | . | CASSPARLPSTDTQYF
. | TRBV5-1 | . | CASSVFRDAGGELFF
medium-sized | TRBV13 | TRBD1 | CASSAAGQGNTEAFF
. | TRBV7-9 | . | CASSLLGLDYEQYF
few | TRBV7-2 | . | CASSLADSPNQPQHF
. | TRBV7-9 | TRBD1 | CASSPDRANYEQYF
. | TRBV9 | TRBD2 | CASSPSGGGLDTQYF
. | TRBV10-1 | TRBD2 | CASTGTSGKGEQFF
. | TRBV7-8 | . | CASSTNRVVNYGYTF
. | TRBV6-5 | TRBD2 | CASRFLAGAYNEQFF